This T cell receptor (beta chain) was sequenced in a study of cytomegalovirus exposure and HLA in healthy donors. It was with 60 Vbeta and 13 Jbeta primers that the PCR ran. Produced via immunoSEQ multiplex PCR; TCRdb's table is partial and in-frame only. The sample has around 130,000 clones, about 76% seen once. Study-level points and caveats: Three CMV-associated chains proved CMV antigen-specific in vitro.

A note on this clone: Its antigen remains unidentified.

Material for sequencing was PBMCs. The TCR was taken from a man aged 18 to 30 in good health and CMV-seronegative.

The CDR3 sequence is CASSFPSGGGETQYF. DNA for the CDR3: TGTGCCAGCAGCTTCCCTAGCGGGGGCGGGGAGACCCAGTACTTC. The rearrangement joins TRBV7-2 to TRBJ2-5, with 10 bases lining up with TRBD2. The germline V gene encodes CDR1 SGHTA and CDR2 FQGNSA. The J segment lost 5 bases and the V segment lost 3 bases, leaving 6 bases of the junction unmatched. CDR3 length equals 15 residues.